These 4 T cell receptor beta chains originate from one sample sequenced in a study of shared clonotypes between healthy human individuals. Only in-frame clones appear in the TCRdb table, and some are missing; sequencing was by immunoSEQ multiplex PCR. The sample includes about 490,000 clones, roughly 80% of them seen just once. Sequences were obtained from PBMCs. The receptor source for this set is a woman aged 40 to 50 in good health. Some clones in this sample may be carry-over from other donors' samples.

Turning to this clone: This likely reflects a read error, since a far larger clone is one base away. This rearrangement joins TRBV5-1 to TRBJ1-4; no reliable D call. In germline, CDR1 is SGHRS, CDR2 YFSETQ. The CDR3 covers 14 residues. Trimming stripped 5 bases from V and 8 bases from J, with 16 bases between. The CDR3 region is CASRQQWAEEKLFF. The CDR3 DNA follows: TGCGCCAGCAGGCAGCAGTGGGCGGAGGAAAAACTGTTTTTT.

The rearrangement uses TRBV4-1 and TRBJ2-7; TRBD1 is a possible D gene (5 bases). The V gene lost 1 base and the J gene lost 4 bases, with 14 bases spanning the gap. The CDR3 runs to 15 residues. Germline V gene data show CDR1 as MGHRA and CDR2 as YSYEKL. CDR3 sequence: CASSQADTASYEQYF. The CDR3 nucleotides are TGCGCCAGCAGCCAAGCGGACACGGCATCGTACGAGCAGTACTTC.

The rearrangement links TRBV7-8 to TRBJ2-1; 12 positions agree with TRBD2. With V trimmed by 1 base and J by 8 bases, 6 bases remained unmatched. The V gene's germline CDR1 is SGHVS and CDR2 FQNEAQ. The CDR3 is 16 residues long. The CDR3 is CASSLGRTSGTYEQFF. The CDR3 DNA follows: TGTGCCAGCAGCTTAGGCCGGACTAGCGGGACCTATGAGCAGTTCTTC.

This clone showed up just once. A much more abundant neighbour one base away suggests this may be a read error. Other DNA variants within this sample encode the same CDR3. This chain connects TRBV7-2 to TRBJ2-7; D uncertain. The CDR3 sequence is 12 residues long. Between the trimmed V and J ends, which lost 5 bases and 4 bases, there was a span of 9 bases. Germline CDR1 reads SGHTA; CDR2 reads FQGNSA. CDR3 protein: CASSPSTYEQYF. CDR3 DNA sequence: TGTGCCAGCAGCCCCTCCACTTACGAGCAGTACTTC.